These 30 T cell receptor beta chains share one sample of origin, sequenced in a study of spatial heterogeneity in lung cancer. These receptors have no known antigen. One entry per CDR3 protein, called by TCRdb with MiXCR from the 5' RACE reads. The table shows some 8,700 distinct CDR3 sequences, with approximately 12% occurring only once. Findings and limits, study-wide: Mutation tallies in tumors tracked expanded intratumoral alpha and beta TCR counts.

Time point given: sample taken at primary tumor resection. The sample here was lung tumor tissue, taken at surgery. The receptors originated from a male donor with early-stage non-small cell lung cancer.

Of note for this clonotype: Because the CDR3's place on the DNA is in doubt, the DNA is left out and the CDR3 is given as listed by TCRdb. A library prepared for alpha chains yielded this beta chain as an off-target read; its size is of little meaning. V usage is TRBV7-2 and J usage is TRBJ2-7; TRBD2 is the table's D call, not checked against the DNA. From its first to its last residue, the CDR3 has 19 amino acids. Germline lookup yields CDR1 SGHTA and CDR2 FQGNSA. CDR3 loop: CASSFYICSASGSTYEQYF.

This clonotype was counted at least ten times. This beta chain is off target for a library built for alpha chains, so its abundance means little. The J gene is TRBJ2-1, the V gene TRBV29-1; a possible D gene is TRBD1 (6 bases). V was trimmed by 4 bases and J by 4 bases, leaving 11 bases between them. CDR1 is SQVTM and CDR2 is ANQGSEA in the germline V gene. The CDR3 runs to 13 residues. In DNA, the CDR3 is TGCAGCGTTGGCAGGGGCTCTTACAATGAGCAGTTCTTC. Translated, it gives CSVGRGSYNEQFF.

The sample holds many counts of this clonotype. Found in a library prepared for alpha chains, this beta chain is an off-target read, and its abundance has little meaning. The chain is built from TRBV29-1 and TRBJ2-3; D unclear. The CDR3 sequence is 14 residues long. Looked up from germline, CDR1 is SQVTM and CDR2 is ANQGSEA. Trimming removed 6 bases from V and 4 bases from J, with 17 bases in between. The CDR3 DNA follows: TGCAGCGTCCCTCACCATGATAGAGCAGATACGCAGTATTTT. Amino acid sequence: CSVPHHDRADTQYF.

This clonotype has just a few counts. In a library made to pick up alpha chains, this beta chain is a stray read with a size that means little. This chain links TRBV5-1 with TRBJ1-2; weak D call: TRBD1 (6 bases). The CDR3 consists of 14 residues. Germline V CDR1 and CDR2: SGHRS, YFSETQ. V was cut by 3 bases and J by 0 bases, with 9 bases left in between. This chain's CDR3 is CASSSQGANYGYTF. The CDR3 nucleotides read TGCGCCAGCAGCTCACAGGGAGCTAACTATGGCTACACCTTC.

A note on this clonotype: Since the library was made to target alpha chains, this beta chain is a stray read and its abundance is not meaningful. This chain uses TRBV28 with TRBJ1-5; D remains ambiguous. Deletions cut 5 bases from V and 7 bases from J, with 15 bases between. The CDR3 has 14 residues. CDR1 and CDR2 (germline): MDHEN, SYDVKM. The CDR3 sequence: CASSPLEVGQPQHF. The CDR3 bases are TGTGCCAGCAGTCCCCTTGAGGTGGGACAGCCCCAGCATTTT.

This clonotype was observed at least ten times. For a library built for alpha chains, this beta chain is a stray read; little rests on its size. This chain connects TRBV5-1 to TRBJ2-1, with 8 nucleotides matching TRBD2. J was trimmed by 15 bases and V by 8 bases; bases with no gene match: 19. CDR1 is SGHRS and CDR2 is YFSETQ in the germline V gene. The CDR3 spans 14 residues. CDR3 nucleotides: TGCGCCAGTACCCCGGGACTAGAGATACCCATATCGTTCTTC. Translating it yields CASTPGLEIPISFF.

At least ten counts were recorded for this clonotype. This beta chain turned up in a library designed for alpha chains; as an off-target read, its abundance says little. V is TRBV2 and J is TRBJ1-2; 10 bases line up with TRBD1. The CDR3 has 13 amino acids. Germline-derived CDR1 and CDR2 are SNHLY and FYNNEI. The ends lost 8 bases at V and 8 bases at J; junction bases unmatched: 8. The CDR3 coding sequence is TGTGCCAGCTCCAGGGACAGGGGCGGCGGCTACACCTTC. Translating gives CASSRDRGGGYTF. Complete variable domain (other parts from reference TRBV2 and TRBJ1-2): EPEVTQTPSHQVTQMGQEVILRCVPISNHLYFYWYRQILGQKVEFLVSFYNNEISEKSEIFDDQFSVERPDGSNFTLKIRSTKLEDSAMYFCASSRDRGGGYTFGSGTRLTVV.

In its sample, this clonotype was seen many times. This beta chain slipped into a library made for alpha chains as a stray read, so its size is not meaningful. The rearrangement joins TRBV20-1 to TRBJ2-7; the match to TRBD2 covers 7 bases. This CDR3 is 16 amino acids long. CDR1 is DFQATT and CDR2 is SNEGSKA in the germline V gene (reference sequence). V shed 3 bases and J 3 bases; nucleotides not matched to a gene: 14. CDR3 loop: CSASAPTSELFYEQYF. For the CDR3, the DNA is TGCAGTGCTAGCGCACCCACTAGCGAGTTATTCTACGAGCAGTACTTC.

This clonotype was observed many times. The size of this beta chain means little, since it is a stray read in a library made for alpha chains. The chain is built from TRBV12-3 or TRBV12-4 and TRBJ2-3; D unclear. There are 13 residues in the CDR3. Trimming left V 1 base short and J 3 bases short, with 5 bases between. In DNA, the CDR3 is TGTGCCAGCAGTTTAGAGAGGACAGATACGCAGTATTTT. It translates to CASSLERTDTQYF.

This clonotype is medium-sized. This beta chain is an unintended read in a library built for alpha chains; its size means little. The chain employs TRBV3-1 and TRBJ2-7; 7 bases agree with TRBD1. CDR1 and CDR2 (germline): LGHDT, YNNKEL (reference sequence). This CDR3 spans 15 amino acids. V was pared by 0 bases and J by 1 base, with 3 bases of the junction left unmatched. The CDR3 sequence is CASSQDQGQSYEQYF. The CDR3 DNA is TGTGCCAGCAGCCAAGATCAGGGACAGTCCTACGAGCAGTACTTC.

This clonotype was picked up many times. This beta chain is an unintended read in a library built for alpha chains; its size means little. The rearrangement uses TRBV7-3 and TRBJ2-7; 7 nucleotides agree with TRBD1. The CDR3 is 13 amino acids. V dropped 0 bases and J dropped 7; count of bases not matched to a gene: 3. Germline-derived CDR1 and CDR2 are SGHTA and FQGTGA. CDR3 DNA: TGTGCCAGCAGCTTAACGGGACAGACTGAGCAGTACTTC. Its protein is CASSLTGQTEQYF.

This clonotype is medium-sized (0.01 to 0.1%) in the sample. Little can be read into the size of this beta chain, an off-target read in a library designed for alpha chains. J is TRBJ2-1 and V is TRBV10-3; TRBD1 aligns across 9 bases. Germline V gene sequence: CDR1 ENHRY, CDR2 SYGVKD. V gave up 2 bases and J gave up 4 bases; unmatched junction bases: 3. This CDR3 comprises 15 residues. CDR3 DNA sequence: TGTGCCATCAGTGAGACAGGGGGCCCTTACAATGAGCAGTTCTTC. Translation gives CAISETGGPYNEQFF.

This clonotype showed up many times. Because this beta chain is a stray read in a library intended to capture alpha chains, its abundance should not be given much weight. The chain joins TRBV5-1 to TRBJ2-1, with TRBD2 identical over 8 bases. J gave up 9 bases and V 4 bases, and 12 bases lay outside the gene matches. The V gene's germline CDR1 is SGHRS and CDR2 YFSETQ. The CDR3 spans 15 residues. The CDR3, as DNA: TGCGCCAGCAGCCAGGCCGGGGAGCGGGAGCTTGAGCAGTTCTTC. It specifies CASSQAGERELEQFF.

By frequency in the sample, this clonotype is medium-sized (0.01 to 0.1%). The library was prepared for alpha chains; this beta chain is a stray read, so its frequency means little. The rearrangement joins TRBV5-6 to TRBJ2-2; weak D call: TRBD1 (7 bases). Trimming cost V 5 bases and J 3 bases, with 17 bases left between them. Germline CDR1 reads SGHDT; CDR2 reads YYEEEE. The CDR3 totals 16 residues. CDR3: CASRPWRGPDTGELFF. CDR3 nucleotides: TGTGCCAGCAGGCCATGGAGGGGGCCGGACACCGGGGAGCTGTTTTTT.

Of note for this clonotype: A library made for alpha chains picked up this beta chain off target, so its size means little. This chain links TRBV3-1 with TRBJ2-7, with no clear D. The CDR3 has 15 amino acids. V dropped 0 bases and J dropped 5 bases, with 14 bases sitting between them. Per germline, CDR1 LGHDT and CDR2 YNNKEL (reference sequence). The CDR3 region is CASSQDWLGFDEQYF. In DNA form, the CDR3 reads TGTGCCAGCAGCCAAGATTGGTTGGGTTTCGACGAGCAGTACTTC.

This clonotype came up many times. The library was built for alpha chains, so this beta chain is an off-target read and its size means little. This rearrangement joins TRBV5-1 to TRBJ2-5; the D gene could be TRBD1 or TRBD2 (6 bases each). Germline V gene data show CDR1 as SGHRS and CDR2 as YFSETQ. Trimming left V 4 bases short and J 1 base short, with 17 bases between. The CDR3 is made up of 16 amino acids. The CDR3 here is CASSPSGAGTQETQYF. The DNA of the CDR3 is TGCGCCAGCAGCCCCTCGGGGGCGGGGACCCAAGAGACCCAGTACTTC. Complete variable domain (other parts from reference TRBV5-1 and TRBJ2-5): KAGVTQTPRYLIKTRGQQVTLSCSPISGHRSVSWYQQTPGQGLQFLFEYFSETQRNKGNFPGRFSGRQFSNSRSEMNVSTLELGDSALYLCASSPSGAGTQETQYFGPGTRLLVL.

This clonotype ranks as medium-sized. Found in a library prepared for alpha chains, this beta chain is an off-target read, and its abundance has little meaning. The V call is TRBV7-3, the J call TRBJ2-3, with a weak D call TRBD2 (5 bases). The CDR3 has 15 residues. Germline V gene sequence: CDR1 SGHTA, CDR2 FQGTGA. The V gene lost 2 bases and the J gene lost 1 base, with 10 bases spanning the gap. The chain's CDR3 is CASSLRGSGTDTQYF. The CDR3 DNA sequence: TGTGCCAGCAGCTTACGGGGATCTGGCACAGATACGCAGTATTTT.

Judged by abundance, this clonotype is medium-sized. Since the library was made to target alpha chains, this beta chain is a stray read and its abundance is not meaningful. J is TRBJ1-1 and V is TRBV6-1, with D tentatively TRBD1 (6 bases). CDR1 and CDR2 (germline): MNHNS, SASEGT. Trimming took 4 bases from V and 5 from J, leaving 11 bases between them. CDR3 size: 13 residues. The CDR3 loop reads CASSGVRGTEAFF. The CDR3 DNA reads TGTGCCAGCAGTGGAGTTAGGGGGACTGAAGCTTTCTTT.

This clonotype was detected ten times or more. A library prepared for alpha chains yielded this beta chain as an off-target read; its size is of little meaning. J is TRBJ2-2 and V is TRBV7-9; D may match TRBD1 or TRBD2 (5 bases each). This CDR3 comprises 14 residues. The V end was cut by 3 bases, the J end by 7 bases, with 12 bases between. Germline-derived CDR1 and CDR2 are SEHNR and FQNEAQ (reference sequence). This CDR3 is CASSFPGRGGELFF. The DNA for the CDR3 is TGTGCCAGCAGCTTTCCAGGGAGAGGCGGGGAGCTGTTTTTT.

A note on this clonotype: Since it is a stray read in a library aimed at alpha chains, this beta chain has a size that is not meaningful. This sequence joins TRBV28 and TRBJ2-2, with 9 bases that match TRBD1. The CDR3 consists of 16 residues. Per germline, CDR1 MDHEN and CDR2 SYDVKM. With 4 bases clipped from V and 3 bases from J, the junction kept 6 bases outside the gene matches. The CDR3 spells CASSSPGTGHTGELFF. The CDR3 nucleotides read TGTGCCAGCAGTTCCCCCGGGACAGGGCACACCGGGGAGCTGTTTTTT.

This clonotype was counted ten times or more. Since it is a stray read in a library aimed at alpha chains, this beta chain has a size that is not meaningful. This chain links TRBV9 with TRBJ2-5; D possibly uses TRBD1 or TRBD2 (5 bases each). The CDR3 has 16 amino acids. The germline V and J ends were trimmed by 3 bases and 5 bases, with 20 bases remaining between them. Germline values: CDR1 SGDLS, CDR2 YYNGEE. The CDR3 loop is CASSDGELRGEETQYF. CDR3 bases: TGTGCCAGCAGCGACGGGGAGCTACGGGGCGAGGAGACCCAGTACTTC. The full variable domain, completed using reference TRBV9 and TRBJ2-5, is DSGVTQTPKHLITATGQRVTLRCSPRSGDLSVYWYQQSLDQGLQFLIQYYNGEERAKGNILERFSAQQFPDLHSELNLSSLELGDSALYFCASSDGELRGEETQYFGPGTRLLVL.

At least ten counts were recorded for this clonotype. The library was designed around alpha chains, so this beta chain is a stray read whose abundance carries little weight. The V and J genes are TRBV5-1 and TRBJ2-2, with TRBD1 matching 8 bases. V shed 5 bases, J shed 6 bases, and the junction held 3 bases outside the gene matches. CDR3 length: 13 residues. Germline lookup yields CDR1 SGHRS and CDR2 YFSETQ. The DNA of the CDR3 is TGCGCCAGCAGGGGACAGGAACCCGGGGAGCTGTTTTTT. Translation gives CASRGQEPGELFF.

Details on this clonotype: Because this beta chain is a stray read in a library intended to capture alpha chains, its abundance should not be given much weight. J is TRBJ2-5 and V is TRBV27, with a weak D call TRBD2 (5 bases). V lost 6 bases, J lost 1 base, and 12 bases lay in between. The CDR3 sequence is 14 residues long. Germline loops: CDR1 MNHEY, CDR2 SMNVEV (reference sequence). CDR3 nucleotides: TGTGCCAGCAGCCCTAAGGACTTCCAAGAGACCCAGTACTTC. Amino acids: CASSPKDFQETQYF.

This clonotype has ten or more counts. Within a library made for alpha chains, this beta chain is off target, and its count is uninformative. This chain connects TRBV10-3 to TRBJ2-2; 11 bases are a match to TRBD2. Germline V gene lookup returns CDR1 ENHRY and CDR2 SYGVKD. This CDR3 comprises 17 residues. V dropped 8 bases and J dropped 2; count of bases not matched to a gene: 10. CDR3 in DNA: TGTGCCATCGGTTGGACAGGGACTAGCGGAAACACCGGGGAGCTGTTTTTT. Amino acid sequence: CAIGWTGTSGNTGELFF.

In its sample, this clonotype was seen many times. With the library built for alpha chains, this beta chain is off target and its frequency is not meaningful. The chain carries TRBV20-1 and TRBJ2-1, with a tentative D call TRBD2 (6 bases). V was pared by 6 bases and J by 8 bases, with 14 bases between. Germline lookup yields CDR1 DFQATT and CDR2 SNEGSKA (reference sequence). CDR3 length equals 12 residues. CDR3 amino acids: CSAGGSKDEQFF. The CDR3 DNA reads TGCAGTGCCGGGGGTTCTAAGGATGAGCAGTTCTTC.

By frequency in the sample, this clonotype is medium-sized. The library was built for alpha chains, so this beta chain is an off-target read and its size means little. The chain joins TRBV12-3 or TRBV12-4 to TRBJ1-1; a possible D gene is TRBD1 (5 bases). Trimming stripped 4 bases from V and 4 bases from J, with 13 bases between. The CDR3 has 14 residues. Here the CDR3 DNA reads TGTGCCAGCAGTTCTTTGGGCGGGGGCACTGAAGCTTTCTTT. It specifies CASSSLGGGTEAFF.

This clonotype is termed medium-sized. This beta chain is an unintended read in a library built for alpha chains; its size means little. The CDR3 reads CASSPTGVYGYTF. For the CDR3, the DNA is TGTGCCAGCAGCCCTACAGGGGTCTATGGCTACACCTTC. The chain links TRBV14 to TRBJ1-2; 7 nucleotides align to TRBD1. V lost 4 bases and J lost 4; bases outside the gene matches: 3. The CDR3 is 13 residues long. Per germline, CDR1 SGHDN and CDR2 FVKESK.

This clonotype was counted ten times or more. As an off-target read in a library built for alpha chains, this beta chain has a frequency of little significance. The chain joins TRBV9 to TRBJ2-2; 9 nucleotides match TRBD1. J gave up 7 bases and V 4 bases, and 17 bases lay outside the gene matches. This CDR3 spans 18 amino acids. Per the germline V gene, CDR1 is SGDLS and CDR2 is YYNGEE. CDR3 sequence reads: CASSSRTGERNVIGELFF. In DNA form, the CDR3 reads TGTGCCAGCAGCTCCCGGACAGGGGAAAGGAACGTGATCGGGGAGCTGTTTTTT.

This clonotype was seen repeatedly, ten times or more. The size of this beta chain means little, since it is a stray read in a library made for alpha chains. The chain combines TRBV4-1 with TRBJ2-7; D is uncertain. This CDR3 spans 16 amino acids. The V end lost 4 bases, the J end lost 0 bases, and 16 bases lay between the germline ends. The germline V gene encodes CDR1 MGHRA and CDR2 YSYEKL. The CDR3 DNA reads TGCGCCAGCAGCCCCGCCCTCGAAGGAAGCTCCTACGAGCAGTACTTC. It yields the protein CASSPALEGSSYEQYF.

As for this clonotype: This beta chain represents an off-target read in a library built for alpha chains; its size is of limited meaning. The CDR3 bases are TGTGCCAGCAGGACTGGGGACAGTTATCAGCCCCAGCATTTT. As protein: CASRTGDSYQPQHF. The V gene is TRBV6-4, the J gene TRBJ1-5; 7 bases map to TRBD1. Germline V gives CDR1 MRHNA, CDR2 SNTAGT. The CDR3 loop spans 14 amino acids. Trimming removed 6 bases from V and 5 bases from J; junction bases left unmatched: 7.